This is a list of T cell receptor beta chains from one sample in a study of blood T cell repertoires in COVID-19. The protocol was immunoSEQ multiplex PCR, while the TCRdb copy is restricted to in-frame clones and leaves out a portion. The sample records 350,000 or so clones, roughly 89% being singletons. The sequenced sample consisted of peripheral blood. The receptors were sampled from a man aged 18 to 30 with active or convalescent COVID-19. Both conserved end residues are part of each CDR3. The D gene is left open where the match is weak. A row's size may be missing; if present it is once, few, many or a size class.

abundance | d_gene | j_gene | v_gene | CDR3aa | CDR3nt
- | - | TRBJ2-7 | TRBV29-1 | CSVGERSSYEQYF | TGCAGCGTTGGGGAGCGGAGCTCCTACGAGCAGTACTTC
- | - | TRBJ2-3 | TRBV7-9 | CASSSGLPQYF | TGTGCCAGCAGCTCGGGACTCCCGCAGTATTTT
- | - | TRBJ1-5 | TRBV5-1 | CASRLDEGQDQPQHF | TGCGCCAGCAGACTGGATGAGGGTCAGGATCAGCCCCAGCATTTT
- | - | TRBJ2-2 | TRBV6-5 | CASSYGRGGTGELFF | TGTGCCAGCAGCTACGGCAGGGGAGGGACCGGGGAGCTGTTTTTT
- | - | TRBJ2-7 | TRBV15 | CATSREGLGVFEQYF | TGTGCCACCAGCAGAGAGGGACTCGGGGTGTTCGAGCAGTACTTC
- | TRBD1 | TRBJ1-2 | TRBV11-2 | CASSRDRIYGYTF | TGTGCCAGCAGCCGGGACAGAATATATGGCTACACCTTC
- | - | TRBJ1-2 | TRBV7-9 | CASSLSPGAGDGYTF | TGTGCCAGCAGCTTATCCCCCGGGGCAGGGGATGGCTACACCTTC
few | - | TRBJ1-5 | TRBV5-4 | CASSTGTDNQPQHF | TGTGCCAGCAGCACCGGGACTGACAATCAGCCCCAGCATTTT
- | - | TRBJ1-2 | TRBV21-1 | CASSTGTGFGYGYTF | TGTGCCAGCAGCACCGGGACAGGGTTTGGCTATGGCTACACCTTC
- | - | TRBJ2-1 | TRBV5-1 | CASSLAELKGGEQFF | TGCGCCAGCAGCTTGGCCGAGCTCAAAGGGGGTGAGCAGTTCTTC
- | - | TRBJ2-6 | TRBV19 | CASSIVSGANVLTF | TGTGCCAGTAGTATAGTCAGTGGGGCCAACGTGCTGACTTTC
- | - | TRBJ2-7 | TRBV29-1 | CSGSSGSEQYF | TGCAGCGGGTCCTCGGGGTCCGAGCAGTACTTC
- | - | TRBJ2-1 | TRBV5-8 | CASSFSGTYNEQFF | TGTGCCAGCAGCTTCTCCGGGACCTACAATGAGCAGTTCTTC
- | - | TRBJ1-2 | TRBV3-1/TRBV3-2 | CASSYSEGRGYTF | TGTGCCAGCAGTTACTCGGAGGGAAGAGGCTACACCTTC
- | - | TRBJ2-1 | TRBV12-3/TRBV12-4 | CASSVLQEAEQFF | TGTGCCAGCAGTGTACTACAGGAAGCTGAGCAGTTCTTC
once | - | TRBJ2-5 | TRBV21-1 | CAFGGVPDRRGTSGQIRRETQYF | TGTGCCTTCGGCGGGGTTCCTGACAGGAGGGGGACTAGCGGACAAATCCGGCGCGAGACCCAGTACTTC
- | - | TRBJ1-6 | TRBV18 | CASSEELERRSPLHF | TGTGCCAGCTCAGAAGAGCTGGAGAGGAGGTCACCCCTCCACTTT
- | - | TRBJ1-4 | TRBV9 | CASSPRPLDSRPNEKLFF | TGTGCCAGCAGCCCCCGGCCGTTGGACAGCCGGCCTAATGAAAAACTGTTTTTT
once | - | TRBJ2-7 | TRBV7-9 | CASTAPGQVYEQYF | TGTGCCAGCACCGCTCCGGGACAAGTCTACGAGCAGTACTTC
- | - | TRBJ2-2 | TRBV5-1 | CASSSLVITGELFF | TGCGCCAGCAGCTCACTAGTAATTACCGGGGAGCTGTTTTTT
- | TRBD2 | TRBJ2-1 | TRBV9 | CASSVRLAGVNNEQFF | TGTGCCAGCAGCGTACGACTAGCGGGAGTTAACAATGAGCAGTTCTTC
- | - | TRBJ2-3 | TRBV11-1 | CASSFGDTQYF | TGTGCCAGCAGCTTCGGAGATACGCAGTATTTT